Listed here are 8 T cell receptor beta chains from one sample, sequenced in a study of OX40 agonist ivuxolimab in advanced cancers. The method was immunoSEQ multiplex PCR; TCRdb's version includes in-frame clones alone and lacks a portion of them. The sample records tens of thousands of clones, just under 95% being singletons. The sample in question was CD4+ or CD8+ T cells sorted from blood, obtained in a trial of the OX40 agonist ivuxolimab. The receptors here all came from an adult with an advanced solid tumor such as melanoma, head and neck, liver or kidney cancer.

V gene TRBV7-8 combines with J gene TRBJ1-4; D is unclear. V dropped 6 bases and J dropped 8 bases, with 19 bases sitting between them. CDR3 length: 15 residues. In germline, CDR1 is SGHVS, CDR2 FQNEAQ. The CDR3 nucleotides are TGTGCCAGCAGACTTTGGGCCTCACCCGGAGAAAAACTGTTTTTT. It is translated as CASRLWASPGEKLFF.

V gene TRBV7-9 combines with J gene TRBJ2-5; TRBD1 matches at 12 bases. The trim removed 5 bases at V and 2 bases at J, leaving 6 bases unmatched. This CDR3 has 16 amino acids. Germline CDR1 reads SEHNR; CDR2 reads FQNEAQ (reference sequence). The CDR3 loop reads CASSQTGQGAQETQYF. As DNA, the CDR3 is TGTGCCAGCAGCCAAACGGGACAGGGGGCACAAGAGACCCAGTACTTC.

The chain employs TRBV15 and TRBJ2-3; D is possibly TRBD2 (6 bases). V was shortened by 5 bases and J by 4 bases, with 16 bases between the two germline ends. This CDR3 has 15 amino acids. Germline V CDR1 and CDR2: LNHNV, YYDKDF (reference sequence). In DNA, the CDR3 is TGTGCCACCAGCGAGTCGACTAGTGTATCAGATACGCAGTATTTT. Amino acid sequence: CATSESTSVSDTQYF. Full variable domain (rest looked up from reference TRBV15 and TRBJ2-3): DAMVIQNPRYQVTQFGKPVTLSCSQTLNHNVMYWYQQKSSQAPKLLFHYYDKDFNNEADTPDNFQSRRPNTSFCFLDIRSPGLGDTAMYLCATSESTSVSDTQYFGPGTRLTVL.

The V call is TRBV7-9, the J call TRBJ2-1; weak D call: TRBD2 (6 bases). Trimming took off 1 base at V and 7 bases at J, with 8 bases between the two ends. This CDR3 contains 13 residues. Germline V gene lookup returns CDR1 SEHNR and CDR2 FQNEAQ (reference sequence). The CDR3 protein is CASSLVGGNEQFF. The CDR3 bases are TGTGCCAGCAGCTTAGTTGGGGGGAATGAGCAGTTCTTC.

The V call is TRBV19, the J call TRBJ2-1; a possible D gene is TRBD2 (6 bases). Germline CDR1 LNHDA, CDR2 SQIVND (reference sequence). This CDR3 comprises 13 residues. V was clipped by 10 bases and J by 4 bases, with 14 bases between them. CDR3 protein: CATRGIIYNEQFF. DNA for the CDR3: TGTGCCACCCGGGGGATTATATACAATGAGCAGTTCTTC. Drawing the rest from reference TRBV19 and TRBJ2-1, the complete variable domain is DGGITQSPKYLFRKEGQNVTLSCEQNLNHDAMYWYRQDPGQGLRLIYYSQIVNDFQKGDIAEGYSVSREKKESFPLTVTSAQKNPTAFYLCATRGIIYNEQFFGPGTRLTVL.

This chain connects TRBV7-9 to TRBJ1-2; perhaps TRBD1 as D (5 bases). V lost 5 bases and J 2 bases, leaving 9 bases between the germline ends. The CDR3 covers 13 residues. Germline CDR1 and CDR2: SEHNR and FQNEAQ (reference sequence). This CDR3 reads CASSPDINYGYTF. CDR3 sequence (DNA): TGTGCCAGCAGCCCGGACATAAACTATGGCTACACCTTC. Full variable domain (missing parts from reference TRBV7-9 and TRBJ1-2): DTGVSQNPRHKITKRGQNVTFRCDPISEHNRLYWYRQTLGQGPEFLTYFQNEAQLEKSRLLSDRFSAERPKGSFSTLEIQRTEQGDSAMYLCASSPDINYGYTFGSGTRLTVV.

The chain carries TRBV27 and TRBJ2-7, with D perhaps being TRBD1 or TRBD2 (5 bases each). CDR3 length: 14 amino acids. Trimming removed 8 bases at V and 2 bases at J, with 16 bases between. Germline CDR1 reads MNHEY; CDR2 reads SMNVEV (reference sequence). The CDR3 coding sequence is TGTGCCAGCGGCCATGGGACCGAAACCTACGAGCAGTACTTC. It specifies CASGHGTETYEQYF.

The J gene is TRBJ1-1, the V gene TRBV6-6, with a weak D call TRBD1 (5 bases). V dropped 3 bases and J dropped 7 bases, with 21 bases sitting between them. The germline V gene encodes CDR1 MNHNY and CDR2 SVGAGI (reference sequence). The length of the CDR3 is 16 residues. CDR3 in amino acids: CASSYSGLGGGLEAFF. CDR3 bases: TGTGCCAGCAGTTATAGTGGCTTGGGGGGTGGTCTTGAAGCTTTCTTT.